Presented here are 27 T cell receptor beta chains from one specimen sequenced in a study of blood T cells in healthy people across ages. PCR was performed a second time for 7 to 11 cycles using a sample-barcoded 5' primer and a J-beta primer mix. TCRdb redid the calling of the 5' RACE reads with MiXCR, one entry per CDR3 protein. The data contain more than 1,000,000 distinct CDR3 sequences, less than 25% of them singletons. The same sample was also used in a study of T cells of mothers and their children.

Sequenced: blood. These receptors all stem from a girl aged 2 to 9 in good health.

The V call is TRBV20-1, the J call TRBJ2-5, with 13 bases identical to TRBD2. Germline CDR1 DFQATT, CDR2 SNEGSKA (reference sequence). The CDR3 is 17 amino acids. With V trimmed by 0 bases and J by 5 bases, 9 bases remained unmatched. The CDR3 sequence is CSARDRLAGGPSETQYF. The DNA for the CDR3 is TGCAGTGCTAGAGATAGACTAGCGGGAGGCCCTTCCGAGACCCAGTACTTC.

This clonotype was counted at least ten times. V and J are TRBV21-1 and TRBJ2-7; TRBD1 reflects the table's D call only, with no check against the DNA. TRBV21-1 is described as a pseudogene. This CDR3 has 18 residues. The CDR3 bases are TGTGCCAGCAGCTCCCGAGGGTGTCGGTGGCGGGTTAGTTACGAGCAGTACTTC. Its protein product is CASSSRGCRWRVSYEQYF.

With respect to this clonotype: This is likely a read error, given that the CDR3 carries no conserved phenylalanine or tryptophan at its end. The CDR3 spells CASSEWQGRVNEKLFI. The CDR3 DNA follows: TGCGCCAGCAGCGAGTGGCAGGGAAGGGTCAATGAAAAACTGTTTATT. The chain carries TRBV4-3 and TRBJ1-4, with D perhaps matching TRBD1 (5 bases). The CDR3 covers 16 residues. V was cut by 5 bases and J by 5 bases, with 18 bases left in between. Germline V CDR1 and CDR2: LGHNA, YSLEER.

This clonotype appeared a few times. The J gene is TRBJ2-1, the V gene TRBV7-2; D is unresolved. The CDR3 loop spans 16 amino acids. Germline-derived CDR1 and CDR2 are SGHTA and FQGNSA. V was trimmed by 1 base and J by 4 bases, leaving 14 bases between them. The CDR3 protein is CASSLGTRSFYNEQFF. As DNA, the CDR3 is TGTGCCAGCAGCTTAGGGACCCGAAGTTTTTACAATGAGCAGTTCTTC.

The table lists this clonotype with a few counts. The genes are TRBV13 and TRBJ2-7, with TRBD2 matching 13 bases. Germline CDR1 reads PRHDT; CDR2 reads FYEKMQ (reference sequence). V lost 3 bases and J lost 3; bases outside the gene matches: 2. This CDR3 is 15 amino acids long. CDR3 nucleotides: TGTGCCAGCAGCTTCAGACTAGCGGGAGGCTACGAGCAGTACTTC. It specifies CASSFRLAGGYEQYF. The full variable domain, its missing parts supplied by reference TRBV13 and TRBJ2-7, is AAGVIQSPRHLIKEKRETATLKCYPIPRHDTVYWYQQGPGQDPQFLISFYEKMQSDKGSIPDRFSAQQFSDYHSELNMSSLELGDSALYFCASSFRLAGGYEQYFGPGTRLTVT.

This clonotype was seen a handful of times. The chain combines TRBV6-2 or TRBV6-3 with TRBJ2-1, with TRBD2 as a possible D gene (5 bases). Matching the DNA end better, TRBJ2-5 makes the J call doubtful. The CDR3 has 12 amino acids. CDR1 is MNHEY and CDR2 is SVGEGT in the germline V gene. CDR3 region: CASTRGGETQYF. The DNA for the CDR3 is TGTGCCAGCACCCGAGGAGGAGAGACCCAGTACTTC.

Concerning this clonotype: At one end the junction does not follow the germline gene, possibly because of a read error. This rearrangement joins TRBV12-3 or TRBV12-4 to TRBJ1-4; D is undetermined. This CDR3 is built from 13 residues. The CDR3 region has the DNA TGTGCCAGCAGTCCCTCCGACGATGAAAAACTGTTCTTT. Translating gives CASSPSDDEKLFF.

This clonotype was detected a few times. The chain has TRBV12-3 or TRBV12-4 and TRBJ2-1; unclear D gene. This CDR3 region has 17 residues. The germline V and J ends were trimmed by 6 bases and 0 bases, with 18 bases remaining between them. The CDR3 region has the DNA TGTGCCAGCAGCTCCGTCCGGACGTCCAGCTCCTACAATGAGCAGTTCTTC. This codes for CASSSVRTSSSYNEQFF.

This chain uses TRBV28 with TRBJ2-1, with 7 bases aligning to TRBD1. TRBJ2-7 matches the DNA end more closely, so the J call is doubtful. This CDR3 is 16 amino acids long. Germline CDR1 reads MDHEN; CDR2 reads SYDVKM. CDR3 residues: CASSQGQNAIYNEQYF. The CDR3 DNA reads as TGTGCCAGCAGTCAGGGACAGAATGCGATCTACAATGAGCAGTACTTC.

V gene TRBV12-3 or TRBV12-4 combines with J gene TRBJ2-1; no firm D call. CDR3 length: 12 residues. V gave up 3 bases and J gave up 7 bases, with 7 bases separating them. The CDR3 here is CASSFKENEQFF. CDR3 sequence (DNA): TGTGCCAGCAGTTTTAAGGAGAATGAGCAGTTCTTC.

This clonotype was counted a few times. This chain joins TRBV5-1 and TRBJ1-2, with 7 bases matching TRBD1. In germline, CDR1 is SGHRS, CDR2 YFSETQ. The V gene end was trimmed by 0 bases and the J gene end by 8 bases; junction bases not matched to a gene: 7. The CDR3 is 14 amino acids. CDR3: CASSLDRGFPGYTF. CDR3 DNA: TGCGCCAGCAGCTTGGACAGGGGCTTCCCCGGCTACACCTTC.

The chain is built from TRBV7-9 and TRBJ2-3, with 7 positions matching TRBD1. The CDR3 spans 13 residues. CDR1 is SEHNR and CDR2 is FQNEAQ in the germline V gene (reference sequence). V gave up 10 bases and J gave up 6 bases; unmatched junction bases: 10. In DNA, the CDR3 is TGTGCCATAGACAGGGAACCCACGGATACGCAGTATTTT. Translating gives CAIDREPTDTQYF.

The table lists this clonotype with many counts. The genes are TRBV7-3 and TRBJ2-5, with 10 bases fitting TRBD2. The V gene's germline CDR1 is SGHTA and CDR2 FQGTGA. The CDR3 totals 15 residues. The ends lost 6 bases at V and 5 bases at J; junction bases unmatched: 9. Here the CDR3 DNA reads TGTGCCAGCAGTTTCACAGCGGGAGGGATGGAGACCCAGTACTTC. This codes for CASSFTAGGMETQYF. Full variable domain (outside the CDR3, taken from reference TRBV7-3 and TRBJ2-5): GAGVSQTPSNKVTEKGKYVELRCDPISGHTALYWYRQSLGQGPEFLIYFQGTGAADDSGLPNDRFFAVRPEGSVSTLKIQRTERGDSAVYLCASSFTAGGMETQYFGPGTRLLVL.

The V call is TRBV4-3, the J call TRBJ2-6; D gene uncertain. The V and J ends lost 0 bases and 0 bases respectively, with 9 bases between them. The length of the CDR3 is 17 residues. Germline V gene data show CDR1 as LGHNA and CDR2 as YSLEER. CDR3 loop: CASSQETGNSGANVLTF. The CDR3 nucleotides read TGCGCCAGCAGCCAAGAAACGGGTAACTCTGGGGCCAACGTCCTGACTTTC.

This clonotype has only a few counts. The gene calls are TRBV6-5 and TRBJ1-4; 7 bases align to TRBD1. The J segment lost 10 bases and the V segment lost 10 bases, leaving 9 bases of the junction unmatched. Germline values: CDR1 MNHEY, CDR2 SVGAGI. This CDR3 contains 12 residues. In DNA form, the CDR3 reads TGTGCCACCACAGGGGTTGGGGGAAAACTGTTTTTT. Translating gives CATTGVGGKLFF.

This clonotype was found a few times. The chain couples TRBV12-3 or TRBV12-4 to TRBJ1-6, with no clear D. V was cut by 1 base and J by 9 bases, with 4 bases left in between. This CDR3 has 12 residues. The chain's CDR3 is CASSLGISPLHF. The CDR3 nucleotides are TGTGCCAGCAGTTTAGGGATTTCACCCCTCCACTTT.

This clonotype was counted between two and nine times. The chain uses TRBV29-1 and TRBJ2-5; maybe TRBD1 (6 bases). The CDR3 consists of 17 residues. Trimming removed 8 bases at V and 5 bases at J, with 30 bases between. The germline gives CDR1 SQVTM, CDR2 ANQGSEA. CDR3 in amino acids: CSLTPGSVWGRRETQYF. The CDR3 DNA sequence: TGCAGCCTTACCCCAGGTTCTGTATGGGGGCGCCGGGAGACCCAGTACTTC.

A word on this clonotype: Relative to the germline gene, one junction end is altered; a read error may explain this. The V and J genes are TRBV2 and TRBJ2-5; 12 positions match TRBD1. The DNA matches TRBJ2-1 better at its end, which makes the J call doubtful. Germline lookup yields CDR1 SNHLY and CDR2 FYNNEI. The CDR3 has 15 amino acids. Written as DNA, the CDR3 is TGTGCCAGCAGCGAAGGGACAGGGGGCGGCCATGAGCAGTTCTTC. This sequence encodes CASSEGTGGGHEQFF.

CDR3 nucleotides: TGCAGCGGGAAGAAGGGCCCCGAGACCCAGTACTTC. It specifies CSGKKGPETQYF. The V and J genes are TRBV29-1 and TRBJ2-5; D gene ambiguous. V gave up 7 bases and J gave up 5 bases, with 14 bases separating them. Germline V gives CDR1 SQVTM, CDR2 ANQGSEA. CDR3 length: 12 residues.

This clonotype showed up just a few times. The chain joins TRBV12-3 or TRBV12-4 to TRBJ2-5; 7 bases fit TRBD1. J was trimmed by 5 bases and V by 5 bases; bases with no gene match: 8. The CDR3 has 14 residues. The CDR3 DNA sequence: TGTGCCAGCAGTACGACAGGGTTCGGCGAGACCCAGTACTTC. Encoded protein: CASSTTGFGETQYF.

This clonotype was recorded at least ten times. This sequence joins TRBV20-1 and TRBJ2-7; D perhaps matches TRBD2 (6 bases). The CDR3 length is 12 residues. Between the trimmed V and J ends, which lost 6 bases and 1 base, there was a span of 10 bases. CDR1 is DFQATT, CDR2 SNEGSKA, per germline (reference sequence). CDR3 sequence: CSANGGSYEQYF. The CDR3 DNA reads TGCAGTGCGAACGGGGGTTCCTACGAGCAGTACTTC.

The rearrangement uses TRBV15 and TRBJ2-1; no firm D call. V was pared by 3 bases and J by 10 bases, with 16 bases between. Germline V CDR1 and CDR2: LNHNV, YYDKDF (reference sequence). The CDR3 extends over 14 amino acids. The CDR3 nucleotides are TGTGCCACCAGCAGCGCGTCATACCCCGGAGAGCAGTTCTTC. Protein sequence: CATSSASYPGEQFF.

This rearrangement joins TRBV7-9 to TRBJ1-2, with unresolved D. The CDR3 has 13 amino acids. V was trimmed by 4 bases and J by 10 bases, leaving 16 bases between them. Looked up from germline, CDR1 is SEHNR and CDR2 is FQNEAQ (reference sequence). The DNA of the CDR3 is TGTGCCAGCAGCTCCTGGACCGAAAACCCCTACACCTTC. Its translation: CASSSWTENPYTF.

This clonotype has a handful of counts. The rearrangement joins TRBV20-1 to TRBJ2-1, with D perhaps matching TRBD2 (6 bases). CDR3 length: 15 residues. CDR1 is DFQATT and CDR2 is SNEGSKA in the germline V gene (reference sequence). Trimming cost V 0 bases and J 5 bases, with 14 bases left between them. CDR3 DNA sequence: TGCAGTGCTAGAGATCTGGGGCGGGGTGACAATGAGCAGTTCTTC. It is translated as CSARDLGRGDNEQFF.

The V call is TRBV4-3, the J call TRBJ2-2, with unresolved D. Germline CDR1 LGHNA, CDR2 YSLEER. V lost 1 base, J lost 4 bases, and 10 bases lay in between. This CDR3 is built from 15 residues. Here the CDR3 DNA reads TGCGCCAGCAGCCAAGGCTACTCAATCACCGGGGAGCTGTTTTTT. It codes for CASSQGYSITGELFF.

The chain couples TRBV29-1 to TRBJ2-7, with 8 bases identical to TRBD1. With V trimmed by 7 bases and J by 4 bases, 6 bases remained unmatched. This CDR3 spans 12 amino acids. Germline V CDR1 and CDR2: SQVTM, ANQGSEA. Here the CDR3 reads CSAEGQEYEQYF. The CDR3 region has the DNA TGCAGCGCCGAGGGACAGGAGTACGAGCAGTACTTC.

The chain links TRBV3-1 to TRBJ2-1; tentative D call: TRBD2 (5 bases). This CDR3 has 15 residues. From germline, CDR1 is LGHDT and CDR2 YNNKEL (reference sequence). Trimming cost V 2 bases and J 0 bases, with 8 bases left between them. The CDR3 here is CASSQLAGSYNEQFF. The CDR3 bases are TGTGCCAGCAGCCAATTGGCGGGCTCCTACAATGAGCAGTTCTTC.